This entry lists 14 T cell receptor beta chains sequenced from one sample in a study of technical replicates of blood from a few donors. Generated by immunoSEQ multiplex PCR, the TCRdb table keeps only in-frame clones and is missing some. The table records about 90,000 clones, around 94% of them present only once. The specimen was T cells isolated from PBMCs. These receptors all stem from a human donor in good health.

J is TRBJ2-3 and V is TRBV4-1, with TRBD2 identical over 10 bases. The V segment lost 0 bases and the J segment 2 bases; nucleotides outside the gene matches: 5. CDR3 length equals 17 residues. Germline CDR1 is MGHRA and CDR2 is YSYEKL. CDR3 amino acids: CASSQDTSGTPTDTQYF. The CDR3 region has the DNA TGCGCCAGCAGCCAAGATACTAGCGGGACGCCCACAGATACGCAGTATTTT.

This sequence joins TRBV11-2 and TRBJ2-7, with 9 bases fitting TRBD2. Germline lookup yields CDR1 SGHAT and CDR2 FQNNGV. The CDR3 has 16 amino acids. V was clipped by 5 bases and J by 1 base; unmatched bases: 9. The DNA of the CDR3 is TGTGCCAGCAGCCTAATTAGCGGGAGAGGGTCCTACGAGCAGTACTTC. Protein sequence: CASSLISGRGSYEQYF.

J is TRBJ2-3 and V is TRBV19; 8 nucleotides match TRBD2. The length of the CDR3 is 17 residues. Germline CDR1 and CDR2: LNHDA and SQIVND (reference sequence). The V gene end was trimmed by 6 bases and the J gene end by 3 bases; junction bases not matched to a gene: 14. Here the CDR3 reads CASRTIRGGRLTDTQYF. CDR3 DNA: TGTGCCAGTAGGACGATACGGGGGGGCCGATTGACAGATACGCAGTATTTT.

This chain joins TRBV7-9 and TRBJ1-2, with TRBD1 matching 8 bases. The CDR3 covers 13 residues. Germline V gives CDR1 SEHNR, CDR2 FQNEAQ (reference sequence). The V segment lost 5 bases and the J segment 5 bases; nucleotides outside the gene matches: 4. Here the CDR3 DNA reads TGTGCCAGCAGCGTCGGACAGGGTTATGGCTACACCTTC. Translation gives CASSVGQGYGYTF.

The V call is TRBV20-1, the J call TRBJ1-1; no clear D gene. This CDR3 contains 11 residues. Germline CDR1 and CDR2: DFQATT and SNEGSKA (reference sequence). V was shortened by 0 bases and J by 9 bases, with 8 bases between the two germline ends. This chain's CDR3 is CSARDQIKAFF. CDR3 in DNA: TGCAGTGCTAGAGATCAGATTAAAGCTTTCTTT.

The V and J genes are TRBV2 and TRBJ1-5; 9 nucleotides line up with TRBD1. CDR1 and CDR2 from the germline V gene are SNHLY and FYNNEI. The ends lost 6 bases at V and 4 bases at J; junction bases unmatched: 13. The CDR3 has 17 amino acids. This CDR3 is CASRKTGTGFVNQPQHF. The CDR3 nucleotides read TGTGCCAGCAGAAAAACCGGGACAGGGTTTGTGAATCAGCCCCAGCATTTT.

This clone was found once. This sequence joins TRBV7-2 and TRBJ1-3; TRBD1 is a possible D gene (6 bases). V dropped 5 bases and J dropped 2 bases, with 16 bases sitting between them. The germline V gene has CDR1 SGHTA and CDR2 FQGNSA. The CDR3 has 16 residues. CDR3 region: CASSPPKGGAGNTIYF. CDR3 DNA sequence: TGTGCCAGCAGCCCTCCCAAAGGGGGGGCTGGAAACACCATATATTTT.

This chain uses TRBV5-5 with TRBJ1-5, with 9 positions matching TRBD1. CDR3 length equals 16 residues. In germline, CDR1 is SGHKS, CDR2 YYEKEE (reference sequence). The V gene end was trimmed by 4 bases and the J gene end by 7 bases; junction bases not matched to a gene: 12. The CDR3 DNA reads TGTGCCAGCAGCCCGACCCGGGACAGGGTCGGGCAGCCCCAGCATTTT. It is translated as CASSPTRDRVGQPQHF.

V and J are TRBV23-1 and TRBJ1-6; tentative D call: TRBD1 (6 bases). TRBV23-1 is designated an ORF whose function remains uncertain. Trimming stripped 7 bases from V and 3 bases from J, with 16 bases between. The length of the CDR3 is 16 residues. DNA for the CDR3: TGCGCCAGCATACCAGGGGCTTTCCTCTATAATTCACCCCTCCACTTT. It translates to CASIPGAFLYNSPLHF.

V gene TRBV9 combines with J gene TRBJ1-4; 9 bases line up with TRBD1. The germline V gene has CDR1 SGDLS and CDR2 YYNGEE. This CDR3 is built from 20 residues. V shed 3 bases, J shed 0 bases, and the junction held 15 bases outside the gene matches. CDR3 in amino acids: CASSGGGFLGQGATNEKLFF. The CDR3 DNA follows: TGTGCCAGCAGCGGAGGGGGTTTTTTGGGACAGGGTGCAACTAATGAAAAACTGTTTTTT.

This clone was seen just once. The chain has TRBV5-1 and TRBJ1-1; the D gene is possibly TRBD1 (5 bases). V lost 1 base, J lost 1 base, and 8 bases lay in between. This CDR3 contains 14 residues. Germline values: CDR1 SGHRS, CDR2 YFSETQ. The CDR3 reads CASSLSGGNTEAFF. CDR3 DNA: TGCGCCAGCAGCTTGAGCGGGGGGAACACTGAAGCTTTCTTT.

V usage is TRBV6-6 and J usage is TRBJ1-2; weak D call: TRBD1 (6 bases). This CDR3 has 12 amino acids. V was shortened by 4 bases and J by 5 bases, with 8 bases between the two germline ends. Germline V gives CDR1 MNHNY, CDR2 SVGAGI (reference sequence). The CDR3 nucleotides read TGTGCCAGCAGTTCACAGGGTTATGGCTACACCTTC. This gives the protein CASSSQGYGYTF.

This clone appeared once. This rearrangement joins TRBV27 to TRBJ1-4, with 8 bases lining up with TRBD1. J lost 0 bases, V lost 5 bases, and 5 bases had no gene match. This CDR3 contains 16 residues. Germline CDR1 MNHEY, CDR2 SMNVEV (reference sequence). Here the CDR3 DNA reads TGTGCCAGCAGTCCTCGGGACAGGTCAACTAATGAAAAACTGTTTTTT. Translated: CASSPRDRSTNEKLFF.

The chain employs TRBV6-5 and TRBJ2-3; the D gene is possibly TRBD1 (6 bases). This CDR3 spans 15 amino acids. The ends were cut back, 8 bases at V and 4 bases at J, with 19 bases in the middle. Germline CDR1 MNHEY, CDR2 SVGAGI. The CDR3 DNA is TGTGCCAGCGGTGGGTTAGGGGGTTCGTCAGATACGCAGTATTTT. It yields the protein CASGGLGGSSDTQYF.